A single sample gave rise to the 16 T cell receptor beta chains below, sequenced in a study of radiotherapy plus CTLA-4 blockade in lung cancer. Produced via immunoSEQ multiplex PCR; TCRdb's table is partial and in-frame only. The sample holds just under 60,000 clones; approximately 70% are singletons and the top ten take roughly 8.7%. The sequences come from peripheral blood, collected from a patient treated with radiotherapy plus ipilimumab. The receptors here all came from a human donor with non-small cell lung cancer whose response to radiotherapy plus ipilimumab could not be evaluated.

The chain couples TRBV4-2 to TRBJ1-4; 7 nucleotides line up with TRBD1. Germline CDR1 reads LGHNA; CDR2 reads YNFKEQ. The CDR3 loop spans 14 amino acids. Trimming cost V 4 bases and J 4 bases; bases outside gene matches: 3. CDR3 amino acids: CASSRDSSNEKLFF. The CDR3 DNA reads TGTGCCAGCAGCCGGGACAGCAGTAATGAAAAACTGTTTTTT.

The chain links TRBV7-9 to TRBJ1-1, with D hard to call. The V and J ends lost 4 bases and 1 base respectively, with 7 bases between them. The CDR3 contains 13 residues. Germline V gene lookup returns CDR1 SEHNR and CDR2 FQNEAQ (reference sequence). CDR3 amino acids: CASSYNRNTEAFF. CDR3 nucleotide sequence: TGTGCCAGCAGCTACAACAGGAACACTGAAGCTTTCTTT.

This sequence joins TRBV7-6 and TRBJ2-2; a possible D gene is TRBD2 (5 bases). CDR3 length equals 14 residues. V dropped 5 bases and J dropped 4 bases, with 11 bases sitting between them. Germline CDR1 is SGHVS and CDR2 is FNYEAQ. CDR3 sequence: CASSLGIPTGELFF. CDR3 coding DNA: TGTGCCAGCAGCCTCGGGATCCCCACCGGGGAGCTGTTTTTT.

The chain has TRBV18 and TRBJ1-1; 10 positions match TRBD1. The germline gives CDR1 KGHSH, CDR2 LQKENI. The CDR3 loop spans 15 amino acids. Trimming removed 2 bases from V and 2 bases from J; junction bases left unmatched: 2. The CDR3 here is CASSPGDRGNTEAFF. CDR3 in DNA: TGTGCCAGCTCACCAGGGGACAGGGGAAACACTGAAGCTTTCTTT.

This clone appeared once. In nucleotides, the CDR3 is TGTGCCAGCAGTTCGGACAGGGGAGCGTACGAGCAGTACTTC. Translating it yields CASSSDRGAYEQYF. The chain couples TRBV27 to TRBJ2-7, with 9 bases aligning to TRBD1. The CDR3 has 14 residues. Germline V gene sequence: CDR1 MNHEY, CDR2 SMNVEV (reference sequence). V was pared by 4 bases and J by 4 bases, with 5 bases of the junction left unmatched.

This clone was detected only a few times. CDR3 protein: CASSDTLDRGNYGYTF. The CDR3 DNA follows: TGTGCCAGCAGTGATACCTTGGACAGGGGAAACTATGGCTACACCTTC. V gene TRBV2 combines with J gene TRBJ1-2, with 9 positions matching TRBD1. V lost 3 bases, J lost 2 bases, and 7 bases stayed unmatched. The CDR3 has 16 amino acids. Per germline, CDR1 SNHLY and CDR2 FYNNEI.

J is TRBJ2-5 and V is TRBV7-2; 8 nucleotides line up with TRBD1. The junction had 1 base not matched to a gene; V was cut back by 2 bases and J by 2 bases. Germline lookup yields CDR1 SGHTA and CDR2 FQGNSA. This CDR3 has 14 residues. The CDR3: CASSLTGGQETQYF. CDR3 DNA sequence: TGTGCCAGCAGCTTAACAGGGGGACAAGAGACCCAGTACTTC.

This clone was seen a few times. The J gene is TRBJ2-6, the V gene TRBV28; 7 bases fit TRBD2. This CDR3 spans 17 amino acids. Germline loops: CDR1 MDHEN, CDR2 SYDVKM. The J segment lost 4 bases and the V segment lost 0 bases, leaving 6 bases of the junction unmatched. CDR3 sequence: CASSLWVGGSGANVLTF. CDR3 nucleotide sequence: TGTGCCAGCAGTTTATGGGTCGGGGGGTCCGGGGCCAACGTCCTGACTTTC.

This chain joins TRBV30 and TRBJ1-1, with TRBD1 as a possible D gene (5 bases). Germline loops: CDR1 GTSNPN, CDR2 SVGIG (reference sequence). V was clipped by 2 bases and J by 11 bases, with 15 bases between them. The CDR3 has 12 amino acids. The CDR3: CAWSQSERGAFF. The DNA for the CDR3 is TGTGCCTGGAGTCAGAGTGAGCGGGGGGCTTTCTTT.

This clone was seen only a few times. The chain is built from TRBV20-1 and TRBJ2-5; the D gene is possibly TRBD1 (5 bases). Germline-derived CDR1 and CDR2 are DFQATT and SNEGSKA (reference sequence). With 6 bases removed from V and 7 bases from J, the gap between germline ends came to 12 bases. The CDR3 sequence is 11 residues long. The CDR3 DNA follows: TGCAGTGCCCAGGGTCAGGGGACCCAGTACTTC. Amino acid sequence: CSAQGQGTQYF.

V usage is TRBV28 and J usage is TRBJ1-5, with D unclear. In germline, CDR1 is MDHEN, CDR2 SYDVKM. The CDR3 extends over 12 amino acids. V was pared by 1 base and J by 7 bases, with 5 bases between. CDR3 nucleotides: TGTGCCAGCAGTTTATTGAGGCAGCCCCAGCATTTT. This encodes CASSLLRQPQHF.

This clone was counted between two and nine times. The gene calls are TRBV9 and TRBJ2-1; TRBD2 matches 12 bases. Per germline, CDR1 SGDLS and CDR2 YYNGEE. This CDR3 is 16 amino acids long. J lost 8 bases, V lost 0 bases, and 6 bases had no gene match. CDR3 region: CASSVGLAGGYHEQFF. For the CDR3, the DNA is TGTGCCAGCAGCGTAGGCCTAGCGGGAGGGTACCATGAGCAGTTCTTC.

The CDR3 here is CASSRPGQDSGNTIYF. DNA for the CDR3: TGCGCCAGCAGCCGGCCAGGACAGGACTCTGGAAACACCATATATTTT. The genes are TRBV4-3 and TRBJ1-3; 7 nucleotides align to TRBD1. With 4 bases clipped from V and 0 bases from J, the junction kept 6 bases outside the gene matches. Germline CDR1 and CDR2: LGHNA and YSLEER. This CDR3 contains 16 residues.

The chain combines TRBV18 with TRBJ2-5; 7 bases fit TRBD1. The J call may be mistaken, given a closer DNA end match to TRBJ2-7. CDR1 is KGHSH and CDR2 is LQKENI in the germline V gene. This CDR3 spans 14 amino acids. The CDR3 bases are TGTGCCAGCTCACCACCTCAGGGGGCCTACGAGCAGTACTTC. Encoded protein: CASSPPQGAYEQYF.

The rearrangement uses TRBV7-9 and TRBJ2-1, with TRBD1 matching 9 bases. CDR1 SEHNR and CDR2 FQNEAQ come from the germline V gene (reference sequence). This CDR3 is 15 amino acids long. V was pared by 5 bases and J by 4 bases, with 6 bases of the junction left unmatched. The CDR3 bases are TGTGCCAGCAGCAGCTGGACAGGGGTTTACAATGAGCAGTTCTTC. This gives the protein CASSSWTGVYNEQFF.

As to this clone: In this CDR3 the conserved last residue, phenylalanine or tryptophan, is missing, so a read error is likely. It is unclear where the CDR3 begins or ends on the DNA, so no DNA is shown, and the CDR3 is as TCRdb lists it. The gene calls are TRBV27 and TRBJ2-7; the table's D call of TRBD2 was not tested on the DNA. The CDR3 totals 14 residues, both ends included. Germline V gene sequence: CDR1 MNHEY, CDR2 SMNVEV (reference sequence). The CDR3 loop is CASSRGDQRQSPYL.